The source of this T cell receptor beta chain is a study of blood T cell repertoires in COVID-19. For the study at large: Acute and convalescent COVID-19 specimens originated in the United States, Italy and Spain. The analysed material was cDNA or gDNA that came from T cells, B-cell-depleted T cells, or PBMCs.

Germline assignment: CDR1 MDHEN and CDR2 SYDVKM. Trimming removed 7 bases at V and 0 bases at J, with 18 bases between. The CDR3 contains 16 residues. Per the original data handling: Amplification of reference gene primers provided the estimated nucleated cell counts. Repertoires were generated with immunoSEQ multiplex PCR, while TCRdb's copy carries only in-frame clones and drops some. V and J calls and clone size are copied from that table; D and trimming were computed from the DNA. In the table there are fewer than 250,000 clones, 83% of which are singletons. The chain uses TRBV28 and TRBJ2-5, with D possibly TRBD2 on 6 matching bases. The clonotype comes from a human donor in a cohort sampled during active COVID-19. The sample was peripheral blood. The CDR3 nucleotides are TGTGCCAGCACCTTCTCGTCGGGGGTTTACCAAGAGACCCAGTACTTC. This codes for CASTFSSGVYQETQYF.